The 4 T cell receptor beta chains listed next were all sequenced from one sample in a study of blood T cell repertoires in COVID-19. Clones were read by immunoSEQ multiplex PCR, and TCRdb kept only the in-frame ones, dropping some. The sample contains under 100,000 clones, around 78% of which appear only once. Material: peripheral blood. The receptors here all came from a man aged 60 to 69 with COVID-19, enrolled during active disease.

The V and J genes are TRBV18 and TRBJ2-3; D possibly corresponds to TRBD1 (5 bases). CDR3 length: 14 amino acids. Trimming stripped 5 bases from V and 4 bases from J, with 13 bases between. Germline V gene data show CDR1 as KGHSH and CDR2 as LQKENI. This CDR3 reads CASSEGARADTQYF. In DNA form, the CDR3 reads TGTGCCAGCTCAGAAGGGGCCAGGGCAGATACGCAGTATTTT.

The rearrangement links TRBV6-5 to TRBJ2-7; the match to TRBD1 covers 11 bases. The CDR3 runs to 15 residues. V gave up 7 bases and J gave up 7 bases; unmatched junction bases: 12. Germline CDR1 and CDR2: MNHEY and SVGAGI. CDR3 loop: CASTRTDRGLGEQYF. CDR3 bases: TGTGCCAGCACTAGGACGGACAGGGGGCTAGGAGAGCAGTACTTC.

The chain combines TRBV4-3 with TRBJ2-7; 8 bases align to TRBD2. CDR1 and CDR2 (germline): LGHNA, YSLEER. Trimming removed 0 bases from V and 4 bases from J; junction bases left unmatched: 8. The CDR3 covers 16 residues. The CDR3 loop is CASSQDAAGENYEQYF. The CDR3, as DNA: TGCGCCAGCAGCCAAGATGCAGCGGGAGAAAATTACGAGCAGTACTTC.

The V gene is TRBV7-2, the J gene TRBJ2-3; D is unresolved. Looked up from germline, CDR1 is SGHTA and CDR2 is FQGNSA. The V gene lost 3 bases and the J gene lost 6 bases, with 10 bases spanning the gap. The CDR3 totals 13 residues. CDR3 sequence reads: CASSFVSVDTQYF. The DNA for the CDR3 is TGTGCCAGCAGCTTCGTAAGCGTCGATACGCAGTATTTT.